These T cell receptor beta chains were read from a single sample in a study of blood T cells in healthy people across ages. MiXCR, run by TCRdb on the 5' RACE reads, gives a single entry per CDR3 protein. The table lists roughly 1.4 million distinct CDR3 sequences, 45% to 70% of them singletons. The sample was blood. Receptors originate from a man younger than 30 in good health. The CDR3 runs from the conserved cysteine through the conserved F or W. Rows may omit the clone size; those that give it use once, few, many or a size class.

TRBJ2-7	TRBV4-3	-	CASSLASSGGSYEQYF
TRBJ1-1	TRBV2	-	CASRRSRDMNTEAFF
TRBJ2-7	TRBV4-1	few	CASSQARGNPYEQYF
TRBJ2-3	TRBV7-9	-	CASSEDSRATQYF
TRBJ2-1	TRBV19	-	CASSIGELAGGSYDEQFF
TRBJ2-2	TRBV7-2	few	CASSRRASGIGELFF
TRBJ1-2	TRBV3-1	-	CASSRTGFNIYGYTF
TRBJ2-1	TRBV21-1	-	CASAGTSGRADGYEQFF
TRBJ1-2	TRBV4-1	-	CASSQDRGLSYGYTF
TRBJ2-5	TRBV10-2	many	CASTDQPTLIQETQYF
TRBJ2-3	TRBV15	-	CATSREVVPSTDTQYF
TRBJ1-1	TRBV2	-	CASSGRTRAFF
TRBJ2-7	TRBV3-1	-	CVSSQVGGPPGQYF
TRBJ2-7	TRBV5-1	-	CASSLDGRTGEQYF
TRBJ2-3	TRBV20-1	-	CSAAPSSSGVFNTQYF
TRBJ1-1	TRBV19	-	CASSAAGVATEAFF
TRBJ2-7	TRBV6-1	-	CASSEAPGINYEQYF
TRBJ2-4	TRBV9	once	CASSPDRLSAKNIQYF
TRBJ1-4	TRBV29-1	few	CSVLTGEVEKLFF
TRBJ2-3	TRBV7-9	-	CASSPPEARLTDTQYF
TRBJ2-2	TRBV12-5	-	CASGSSDSDTGELFF
TRBJ2-5	TRBV7-9	-	CASRSTGLANEQYF
TRBJ2-3	TRBV14	-	CASRSGQGNDTQYF
TRBJ1-2	TRBV7-6	once	CASSPVGGANYGYTF
TRBJ2-3	TRBV20-1	few	CSARDLREQTDTQYF
TRBJ2-7	TRBV6-5	-	CASSYAGGGSEQYF